Following are 19 T cell receptor beta chains from one sample sequenced in a study of technical replicates of blood from a few donors. Profiled with immunoSEQ multiplex PCR; TCRdb holds only in-frame clones, not every one. The sample includes some 87,000 clones, approximately 96% of them seen just once. The sequenced sample was T cells isolated from PBMCs. Receptor source: a human donor in good health.

The chain uses TRBV7-6 and TRBJ2-5; 10 positions match TRBD1. V shed 5 bases, J shed 4 bases, and the junction held 4 bases outside the gene matches. The CDR3 length is 14 residues. Germline CDR1 SGHVS, CDR2 FNYEAQ. CDR3 DNA: TGTGCCAGCAGCCGTGGGACAGGGGCAGAGACCCAGTACTTC. As protein: CASSRGTGAETQYF.

The rearrangement joins TRBV27 to TRBJ1-2; 7 bases agree with TRBD1. Unmatched junction bases numbered 7, after V lost 10 bases and J lost 2 bases. This CDR3 region has 13 residues. The V gene's germline CDR1 is MNHEY and CDR2 SMNVEV (reference sequence). CDR3 sequence reads: CATMDRKNYGYTF. CDR3 in DNA: TGTGCCACAATGGACAGGAAGAACTATGGCTACACCTTC.

The rearrangement links TRBV14 to TRBJ2-2; perhaps TRBD2 as D (6 bases). Trimming removed 2 bases at V and 4 bases at J, with 8 bases between. CDR3 length equals 14 residues. CDR1 is SGHDN and CDR2 is FVKESK in the germline V gene. The CDR3 DNA sequence: TGTGCCAGCAGCCAACTCGGGGGCACCGGGGAGCTGTTTTTT. It yields the protein CASSQLGGTGELFF.

On this clone itself: Other DNA sequences in this specimen translate into the identical CDR3. This chain connects TRBV7-2 to TRBJ2-7, with D possibly matching TRBD2 (6 bases). Trimming removed 2 bases at V and 4 bases at J, with 9 bases between. Per the germline V gene, CDR1 is SGHTA and CDR2 is FQGNSA. This CDR3 is 13 amino acids long. CDR3 amino acids: CASSLSGPYEQYF. The DNA for the CDR3 is TGTGCCAGCAGCTTAAGCGGGCCTTACGAGCAGTACTTC.

The rearrangement joins TRBV7-8 to TRBJ2-5, with no clear D. Trimming left V 1 base short and J 8 bases short, with 11 bases between. This CDR3 has 13 residues. Germline V gives CDR1 SGHVS, CDR2 FQNEAQ. The CDR3 nucleotides are TGTGCCAGCAGCTTAGAATTAGTGAAAACCCAGTACTTC. This gives the protein CASSLELVKTQYF.

J is TRBJ2-1 and V is TRBV10-3; TRBD2 matches 7 bases. V gave up 6 bases and J gave up 7 bases; unmatched junction bases: 12. Germline V lookup: CDR1 ENHRY, CDR2 SYGVKD. The CDR3 covers 15 residues. This CDR3 is CAISILAGDLNEQFF. CDR3 nucleotides: TGTGCCATCAGCATCCTCGCGGGAGATTTAAATGAGCAGTTCTTC.

This rearrangement joins TRBV7-8 to TRBJ2-5, with 7 positions matching TRBD1. Looked up from germline, CDR1 is SGHVS and CDR2 is FQNEAQ. The CDR3 has 14 amino acids. V was clipped by 5 bases and J by 5 bases; unmatched bases: 8. DNA for the CDR3: TGTGCCAGCAGCCCCCACAGGGGCGTGGAGACCCAGTACTTC. Protein product: CASSPHRGVETQYF.

The rearrangement links TRBV9 to TRBJ2-1, with D possibly being TRBD2 (5 bases). V was shortened by 4 bases and J by 0 bases, with 20 bases between the two germline ends. CDR3 length: 18 amino acids. From germline, CDR1 is SGDLS and CDR2 YYNGEE. Here the CDR3 DNA reads TGTGCCAGCAGCCCCAAAGGAGGAAGCGAGAGCTCCTACAATGAGCAGTTCTTC. Translated: CASSPKGGSESSYNEQFF.

V usage is TRBV7-8 and J usage is TRBJ2-5; 8 nucleotides align to TRBD2. The length of the CDR3 is 14 residues. Unmatched junction bases numbered 4, after V lost 5 bases and J lost 2 bases. Germline V gene sequence: CDR1 SGHVS, CDR2 FQNEAQ. The CDR3 here is CASSTRLAQETQYF. The CDR3 bases are TGTGCCAGCAGCACCCGACTAGCGCAAGAGACCCAGTACTTC.

This rearrangement joins TRBV19 to TRBJ1-5; TRBD1 agrees at 11 bases. The CDR3 is 15 residues long. Trimming removed 6 bases from V and 3 bases from J; junction bases left unmatched: 4. Germline lookup yields CDR1 LNHDA and CDR2 SQIVND (reference sequence). The CDR3 loop reads CASSRTGGFNQPQHF. The CDR3 region has the DNA TGTGCCAGTAGCAGGACAGGGGGCTTCAATCAGCCCCAGCATTTT. Full variable domain (missing parts from reference TRBV19 and TRBJ1-5): DGGITQSPKYLFRKEGQNVTLSCEQNLNHDAMYWYRQDPGQGLRLIYYSQIVNDFQKGDIAEGYSVSREKKESFPLTVTSAQKNPTAFYLCASSRTGGFNQPQHFGDGTRLSIL.

The chain uses TRBV19 and TRBJ2-2; 7 nucleotides align to TRBD1. Unmatched junction bases numbered 5, after V lost 11 bases and J lost 2 bases. The CDR3 has 13 residues. CDR1 and CDR2 from the germline V gene are LNHDA and SQIVND (reference sequence). The CDR3 nucleotides are TGTGCCTCTCGACAGGGAAACACCGGGGAGCTGTTTTTT. Its translation: CASRQGNTGELFF.

The genes are TRBV21-1 and TRBJ1-1; the D call in the table, TRBD1, was not verified against the DNA. TRBV21-1 is flagged as a pseudogene. The CDR3 runs to 15 residues. CDR3 region: CASSGERGQNTEAFF. DNA of the CDR3: TGTGCCAGCAGCGGCGAAAGGGGGCAGAACACTGAAGCTTTCTTT.

The gene calls are TRBV9 and TRBJ2-2; 7 nucleotides agree with TRBD1. Germline assignment: CDR1 SGDLS and CDR2 YYNGEE. Trimming cost V 0 bases and J 3 bases; bases outside gene matches: 5. There are 16 residues in the CDR3. In DNA form, the CDR3 reads TGTGCCAGCAGCGTAGGAGGGGGCCCACACACCGGGGAGCTGTTTTTT. This translates into CASSVGGGPHTGELFF.

The V gene is TRBV4-1, the J gene TRBJ2-7, with 9 bases that match TRBD1. Germline CDR1 MGHRA, CDR2 YSYEKL. The CDR3 totals 16 residues. After removal of 2 bases from V and 3 bases from J, the junction contained 8 bases not matched to a gene. The CDR3 spells CASSQLGQGISYEQYF. CDR3 nucleotide sequence: TGCGCCAGCAGCCAACTAGGACAGGGGATAAGCTACGAGCAGTACTTC.

This chain joins TRBV4-3 and TRBJ2-3, with 10 bases lining up with TRBD2. The junction had 12 bases not matched to a gene; V was cut back by 7 bases and J by 8 bases. Germline V gives CDR1 LGHNA, CDR2 YSLEER. The CDR3 is 15 residues long. The CDR3, as DNA: TGCGCCAGCAAAGGGTGTAGCGGGAGGTGGAGTACGCAGTATTTT. This translates into CASKGCSGRWSTQYF.

This chain uses TRBV4-1 with TRBJ1-5; D unresolved. Trimming took off 3 bases at V and 3 bases at J, with 12 bases between the two ends. This CDR3 has 15 residues. The germline gives CDR1 MGHRA, CDR2 YSYEKL. The chain's CDR3 is CASSHRPGSNQPQHF. CDR3 coding DNA: TGCGCCAGCAGCCATAGACCGGGTTCCAATCAGCCCCAGCATTTT.

The CDR3 loop is CAIKGSGSTGELFF. The CDR3 DNA follows: TGTGCCATCAAAGGTAGCGGGAGCACCGGGGAGCTGTTTTTT. This chain joins TRBV6-5 and TRBJ2-2, with 9 bases identical to TRBD2. V dropped 10 bases and J dropped 4; count of bases not matched to a gene: 7. The V gene's germline CDR1 is MNHEY and CDR2 SVGAGI. This CDR3 contains 14 residues.

The chain links TRBV6-5 to TRBJ1-2; D is possibly TRBD1 (6 bases). Trimming removed 6 bases at V and 3 bases at J, with 14 bases between. Germline V gene sequence: CDR1 MNHEY, CDR2 SVGAGI. This CDR3 comprises 14 residues. In nucleotides, the CDR3 is TGTGCCAGCAGAAACAGGGATCCCCACTATGGCTACACCTTC. Encoded protein: CASRNRDPHYGYTF.

The rearrangement joins TRBV7-9 to TRBJ1-1; 10 bases fit TRBD1. The J segment lost 0 bases and the V segment lost 6 bases, leaving 13 bases of the junction unmatched. The CDR3 runs to 18 residues. Germline values: CDR1 SEHNR, CDR2 FQNEAQ (reference sequence). The CDR3 sequence is CASRGLDRGFFLNTEAFF. Written as DNA, the CDR3 is TGTGCCAGCAGGGGATTGGACAGGGGGTTCTTTTTGAACACTGAAGCTTTCTTT.